One and the same sample provided the 20 T cell receptor beta chains below, sequenced in a study of cytomegalovirus exposure and HLA in healthy donors. The PCR made use of 60 Vbeta and 13 Jbeta primers. Here immunoSEQ multiplex PCR was the method, and the copy in TCRdb shows in-frame clones only, minus some. The sample consists of 250,000 or so clones, approximately 81% of them appearing once. The sequenced sample was PBMCs. The receptors here all came from a woman aged 60-75 years in good health and CMV-seropositive.

The chain is built from TRBV10-2 and TRBJ1-1; 8 bases are a match to TRBD1. Germline V gene data show CDR1 as WSHSY and CDR2 as SAAADI. The V segment lost 1 base and the J segment 4 bases; nucleotides outside the gene matches: 2. The CDR3 contains 14 residues. CDR3 nucleotide sequence: TGCGCCAGCAGTGAGTTAGGACAGGGCACTGAAGCTTTCTTT. Its protein product is CASSELGQGTEAFF.

This chain joins TRBV11-2 and TRBJ2-5; D unclear. The CDR3 runs to 12 residues. CDR1 is SGHAT and CDR2 is FQNNGV in the germline V gene. Trimming took 1 base from V and 4 from J, leaving 4 bases between them. The CDR3 DNA is TGTGCCAGCAGCTTAGGGGCAGAGACCCAGTACTTC. Its protein is CASSLGAETQYF.

The gene calls are TRBV5-6 and TRBJ2-1, with 8 bases that match TRBD2. Trimming removed 1 base from V and 7 bases from J; junction bases left unmatched: 7. Germline-derived CDR1 and CDR2 are SGHDT and YYEEEE. The CDR3 sequence is 15 residues long. The chain's CDR3 is CASSLPGGGFNEQFF. The CDR3 region has the DNA TGTGCCAGCAGCTTGCCGGGAGGGGGATTTAATGAGCAGTTCTTC. Complete variable domain (other parts from reference TRBV5-6 and TRBJ2-1): DAGVTQSPTHLIKTRGQQVTLRCSPKSGHDTVSWYQQALGQGPQFIFQYYEEEERQRGNFPDRFSGHQFPNYSSELNVNALLLGDSALYLCASSLPGGGFNEQFFGPGTRLTVL.

In DNA form, the CDR3 reads TGTGCCAGCAGCGGGACAGGGCGGGAGACCCAGTACTTC. This codes for CASSGTGRETQYF. The chain links TRBV9 to TRBJ2-5, with 8 bases matching TRBD1. With 3 bases clipped from V and 5 bases from J, the junction kept 3 bases outside the gene matches. Germline V CDR1 and CDR2: SGDLS, YYNGEE. The CDR3 contains 13 residues.

The table lists this clone with a few counts. The J gene is TRBJ1-1, the V gene TRBV7-9; D is possibly TRBD1 (6 bases). Germline CDR1 SEHNR, CDR2 FQNEAQ (reference sequence). The V end lost 4 bases, the J end lost 1 base, and 25 bases lay between the germline ends. CDR3 length equals 19 residues. CDR3 sequence: CASSSVPLGSGHKNTEAFF. DNA for the CDR3: TGTGCCAGCAGCTCCGTACCCCTCGGGTCGGGACACAAGAACACTGAAGCTTTCTTT.

The table lists this clone with a few counts. The V gene is TRBV5-1, the J gene TRBJ2-3, with 9 bases lining up with TRBD2. The CDR3 totals 15 residues. The V segment lost 3 bases and the J segment 1 base; nucleotides outside the gene matches: 3. CDR1 SGHRS and CDR2 YFSETQ come from the germline V gene. CDR3 sequence reads: CASSYSGSGTDTQYF. CDR3 coding DNA: TGCGCCAGCAGCTATAGCGGGAGCGGCACAGATACGCAGTATTTT.

The chain links TRBV6-4 to TRBJ1-6; no definite D call. The CDR3 is 13 amino acids. Trimming cost V 3 bases and J 7 bases, with 7 bases left between them. Per germline, CDR1 MRHNA and CDR2 SNTAGT. This chain's CDR3 is CASSEVRNSPLHF. CDR3 bases: TGTGCCAGCAGTGAGGTCAGAAATTCACCCCTCCACTTT.

This rearrangement joins TRBV6-1 to TRBJ1-3; no reliable D call. The CDR3 has 16 amino acids. Trimming cost V 0 bases and J 0 bases, with 9 bases left between them. Germline lookup yields CDR1 MNHNS and CDR2 SASEGT. Written as DNA, the CDR3 is TGTGCCAGCAGTGAAGCAGTACAGTTCTCTGGAAACACCATATATTTT. Protein: CASSEAVQFSGNTIYF.

This clone is a singleton in its sample. The J gene is TRBJ2-5, the V gene TRBV28, with 7 bases matching TRBD1. The J call could be wrong; TRBJ2-7 is a better fit for the DNA end. The CDR3 runs to 14 residues. Germline V gene data show CDR1 as MDHEN and CDR2 as SYDVKM. The CDR3 DNA sequence: TGTGCCAGCAGTTTAGGACAGGTCTCCTACGAGCAGTACTTC. Its protein product is CASSLGQVSYEQYF.

This chain links TRBV7-2 with TRBJ2-2; D ambiguous. The V gene's germline CDR1 is SGHTA and CDR2 FQGNSA. Trimming took off 2 bases at V and 2 bases at J, with 9 bases between the two ends. This CDR3 contains 15 residues. CDR3 sequence reads: CASSLNSLNTGELFF. CDR3 in DNA: TGTGCCAGCAGCTTAAACTCCCTCAACACCGGGGAGCTGTTTTTT. The full variable domain, with the rest looked up from reference TRBV7-2 and TRBJ2-2, is GAGVSQSPSNKVTEKGKDVELRCDPISGHTALYWYRQSLGQGLEFLIYFQGNSAPDKSGLPSDRFSAERTGGSVSTLTIQRTQQEDSAVYLCASSLNSLNTGELFFGEGSRLTVL.

This clone has more than one count but fewer than ten. The chain couples TRBV4-1 to TRBJ2-5, with a tentative D call TRBD1 (5 bases). V lost 6 bases, J lost 5 bases, and 16 bases lay in between. The CDR3 contains 14 residues. Germline CDR1 reads MGHRA; CDR2 reads YSYEKL. In DNA form, the CDR3 reads TGCGCCAGCAGAGGCAGGGTACGTGCGGAGACCCAGTACTTC. Translating gives CASRGRVRAETQYF.

The V and J genes are TRBV5-4 and TRBJ2-7; perhaps TRBD1 as D (6 bases). CDR3 length equals 12 residues. Between the trimmed V and J ends, which lost 3 bases and 3 bases, there was a span of 7 bases. The germline V gene encodes CDR1 SGHNT and CDR2 YYREEE (reference sequence). CDR3 in amino acids: CASSSRGYEQYF. The CDR3, as DNA: TGTGCCAGCAGCTCCAGGGGCTACGAGCAGTACTTC.

The chain links TRBV10-3 to TRBJ2-3; 10 bases align to TRBD2. With V trimmed by 6 bases and J by 2 bases, 8 bases remained unmatched. The CDR3 extends over 16 amino acids. Per germline, CDR1 ENHRY and CDR2 SYGVKD. The DNA of the CDR3 is TGTGCCATCAGCCTTACTAGCGGGGTGATCACAGATACGCAGTATTTT. Translated: CAISLTSGVITDTQYF.

This chain uses TRBV5-1 with TRBJ2-3; TRBD2 matches at 9 bases. The V and J ends lost 2 bases and 8 bases, in that order; junction bases with no gene match: 9. There are 15 residues in the CDR3. Germline V lookup: CDR1 SGHRS, CDR2 YFSETQ. The CDR3 reads CASSFLAGPRSTQYF. For the CDR3, the DNA is TGCGCCAGCAGCTTCCTAGCGGGGCCCAGGTCTACGCAGTATTTT.

The chain links TRBV19 to TRBJ2-1, with D perhaps TRBD2 (6 bases). Germline lookup yields CDR1 LNHDA and CDR2 SQIVND (reference sequence). Trimming removed 7 bases from V and 4 bases from J, with 14 bases in between. The CDR3 consists of 14 residues. The DNA for the CDR3 is TGTGCCAGTACTAAGCGGGCTTTGTACAATGAGCAGTTCTTC. It is translated as CASTKRALYNEQFF.

For this clone: Other DNA sequences in the sample encode the same CDR3. This chain uses TRBV11-2 with TRBJ2-7; 10 bases fit TRBD2. Germline assignment: CDR1 SGHAT and CDR2 FQNNGV. This CDR3 spans 14 amino acids. V shed 2 bases, J shed 3 bases, and the junction held 1 base outside the gene matches. CDR3: CASSLTSGDYEQYF. Here the CDR3 DNA reads TGTGCCAGCAGCTTAACTAGCGGGGACTACGAGCAGTACTTC.

V usage is TRBV4-1 and J usage is TRBJ2-7, with D possibly being TRBD2 (6 bases). V lost 1 base and J 0 bases, leaving 10 bases between the germline ends. The CDR3 totals 15 residues. Germline CDR1 and CDR2: MGHRA and YSYEKL. CDR3 nucleotides: TGCGCCAGCAGCCAAGCGGGAGTTACCTCCTACGAGCAGTACTTC. This encodes CASSQAGVTSYEQYF.

J is TRBJ1-1 and V is TRBV28; the D gene is possibly TRBD1 (5 bases). Looked up from germline, CDR1 is MDHEN and CDR2 is SYDVKM. Trimming took 7 bases from V and 1 from J, leaving 19 bases between them. The CDR3 has 16 amino acids. CDR3 sequence: CASTPSPGTENTEAFF. The CDR3 bases are TGTGCCAGCACCCCCTCCCCCGGGACTGAGAACACTGAAGCTTTCTTT.

The chain couples TRBV5-1 to TRBJ1-5; D might be TRBD1 (6 bases). CDR3 length: 15 amino acids. CDR1 is SGHRS and CDR2 is YFSETQ in the germline V gene. Deletions cut 4 bases from V and 3 bases from J, with 14 bases between. The CDR3: CASSPEGGNNQPQHF. The CDR3 DNA reads as TGCGCCAGCAGCCCCGAAGGGGGAAACAATCAGCCCCAGCATTTT.

On this clone itself: Distinct nucleotide sequences in the sample also encode this CDR3. The J gene is TRBJ2-7, the V gene TRBV19; D remains ambiguous. The V gene's germline CDR1 is LNHDA and CDR2 SQIVND (reference sequence). The CDR3 has 14 residues. V lost 1 base, J lost 0 bases, and 7 bases lay in between. In DNA, the CDR3 is TGTGCCAGTAGTATAGGGCCGGGCTCCTACGAGCAGTACTTC. As protein: CASSIGPGSYEQYF.